This TCR beta chain was identified in a study of blood T cells in healthy people across ages. The study, taken as a whole, reports: Relative to aged donors, long-lived donors carried more naive CD4+ cells and displayed higher diversity. Underestimates were what the diversity estimates from one million T cells were considered to be.

This clonotype was observed a single time. Its specificity is unknown. Germline and junction disagree at one end, which may indicate a read error. Germline CDR1 and CDR2: WSHSY and SAAADI. This CDR3 has 15 amino acids. A second PCR of roughly 7 to 11 cycles used a sample-barcoded 5' primer and a J-beta primer mix. Tagging of each cDNA molecule was performed by a template-switch adaptor with 12 random nucleotides. TCRdb passed the 5' RACE reads through MiXCR, listing each CDR3 protein once. The sample has around 500,000 distinct CDR3 sequences; about a quarter are singletons. The sample also formed part of further work on T cells of mothers and their children. That report notes: The donors comprised more than 5 children and their three healthy Caucasian mothers.

The V call is TRBV10-2, the J call TRBJ1-1; unclear D gene. This clonotype was sampled from a boy between 2 and 10 years old in good health. Sample: blood. The CDR3 protein is CVSTDASQLNTEAFF. In DNA, the CDR3 is TGCGTCAGCACCGATGCCTCTCAACTTAACACTGAAGCTTTCTTT.